The present TCR beta chain was sequenced within a study of beta chain features in type 1 diabetes. Study-wide findings and caveats: Within each of all four CD4+ subsets, Type 1 diabetes patients had TCRB CDR3s that were moderately but significantly shorter. The study found that naive, central memory and Treg TCRB repertoires appeared more similar in patients than in healthy donors. At VDJ recombination sites, type 1 diabetes patients had fewer insertions and more deleted nucleotides.

The length of the CDR3 is 14 residues. With 7 bases clipped from V and 6 bases from J, the junction kept 7 bases outside the gene matches. The V gene's germline CDR1 is SGHNT and CDR2 YENEEA. Sequenced material consisted of expressed TCRB transcripts (all of the isolated RNA was reverse transcribed). Assay used: immunoSEQ multiplex PCR; TCRdb lists only in-frame clones, some missing. The sample contains approximately 600,000 clones, over 10% of which appear only once. The table lists this clone with a few counts. Its target is not known. The material sequenced was naive CD4+ T cells from blood. The J gene is TRBJ2-1, the V gene TRBV11-3; 9 bases match TRBD1. The clonotype comes from a man in his thirties or forties with type 1 diabetes. The CDR3 spells CASKVQGAPNEQFF. DNA for the CDR3: TGTGCCAGCAAAGTACAGGGGGCCCCCAATGAGCAGTTCTTC.